Listed here are 3 T cell receptor beta chains from one sample, sequenced in a study of spatial heterogeneity in lung cancer. Study outcomes and limitations: For expanded intratumoral alpha and beta TCRs, counts tracked tumor mutation counts.

From the 5' RACE reads, TCRdb called clonotypes with MiXCR, one entry per CDR3 protein. The table includes roughly 9,800 distinct CDR3 sequences, about 53% detected once. This sample's time point: sample taken at primary tumor resection. Their antigen targets remain unknown. The sample was lung tumor tissue, taken at surgery. The receptors stem from a female donor with early-stage non-small cell lung cancer.

For this clonotype: This beta chain was picked up by a library intended for alpha chains and is off target, so its count carries little meaning. The chain joins TRBV7-8 to TRBJ2-7; tentative D call: TRBD1 (6 bases). CDR1 SGHVS and CDR2 FQNEAQ come from the germline V gene. The CDR3 length is 16 residues. Deletions cut 5 bases from V and 3 bases from J, with 20 bases between. CDR3 residues: CASSPLRVRGGYEQYF. The CDR3 coding sequence is TGTGCCAGCAGCCCCCTTAGGGTCAGGGGTGGCTACGAGCAGTACTTC.

This clonotype was seen more than once but under ten times. The library was built for alpha chains, so this beta chain is an off-target read and its size means little. The rearrangement joins TRBV28 to TRBJ2-1, with D perhaps TRBD1 (5 bases). The V end lost 3 bases, the J end lost 10 bases, and 13 bases lay between the germline ends. The germline CDR1 and CDR2 sequences are MDHEN and SYDVKM. This CDR3 comprises 13 residues. CDR3 coding DNA: TGTGCCAGCAGTTTGATTAACAGGTCCGAGCAGTTCTTC. Residues: CASSLINRSEQFF.

A word on this clonotype: This beta chain appears as a stray read in a library generated for alpha chains; its size is not informative. The chain couples TRBV19 to TRBJ2-1; D gene uncertain. Germline CDR1 is LNHDA and CDR2 is SQIVND (reference sequence). Deletions cut 3 bases from V and 4 bases from J, with 4 bases between. The CDR3 covers 12 residues. CDR3 residues: CASSIGYNEQFF. The CDR3, as DNA: TGTGCCAGTAGTATTGGGTACAATGAGCAGTTCTTC.